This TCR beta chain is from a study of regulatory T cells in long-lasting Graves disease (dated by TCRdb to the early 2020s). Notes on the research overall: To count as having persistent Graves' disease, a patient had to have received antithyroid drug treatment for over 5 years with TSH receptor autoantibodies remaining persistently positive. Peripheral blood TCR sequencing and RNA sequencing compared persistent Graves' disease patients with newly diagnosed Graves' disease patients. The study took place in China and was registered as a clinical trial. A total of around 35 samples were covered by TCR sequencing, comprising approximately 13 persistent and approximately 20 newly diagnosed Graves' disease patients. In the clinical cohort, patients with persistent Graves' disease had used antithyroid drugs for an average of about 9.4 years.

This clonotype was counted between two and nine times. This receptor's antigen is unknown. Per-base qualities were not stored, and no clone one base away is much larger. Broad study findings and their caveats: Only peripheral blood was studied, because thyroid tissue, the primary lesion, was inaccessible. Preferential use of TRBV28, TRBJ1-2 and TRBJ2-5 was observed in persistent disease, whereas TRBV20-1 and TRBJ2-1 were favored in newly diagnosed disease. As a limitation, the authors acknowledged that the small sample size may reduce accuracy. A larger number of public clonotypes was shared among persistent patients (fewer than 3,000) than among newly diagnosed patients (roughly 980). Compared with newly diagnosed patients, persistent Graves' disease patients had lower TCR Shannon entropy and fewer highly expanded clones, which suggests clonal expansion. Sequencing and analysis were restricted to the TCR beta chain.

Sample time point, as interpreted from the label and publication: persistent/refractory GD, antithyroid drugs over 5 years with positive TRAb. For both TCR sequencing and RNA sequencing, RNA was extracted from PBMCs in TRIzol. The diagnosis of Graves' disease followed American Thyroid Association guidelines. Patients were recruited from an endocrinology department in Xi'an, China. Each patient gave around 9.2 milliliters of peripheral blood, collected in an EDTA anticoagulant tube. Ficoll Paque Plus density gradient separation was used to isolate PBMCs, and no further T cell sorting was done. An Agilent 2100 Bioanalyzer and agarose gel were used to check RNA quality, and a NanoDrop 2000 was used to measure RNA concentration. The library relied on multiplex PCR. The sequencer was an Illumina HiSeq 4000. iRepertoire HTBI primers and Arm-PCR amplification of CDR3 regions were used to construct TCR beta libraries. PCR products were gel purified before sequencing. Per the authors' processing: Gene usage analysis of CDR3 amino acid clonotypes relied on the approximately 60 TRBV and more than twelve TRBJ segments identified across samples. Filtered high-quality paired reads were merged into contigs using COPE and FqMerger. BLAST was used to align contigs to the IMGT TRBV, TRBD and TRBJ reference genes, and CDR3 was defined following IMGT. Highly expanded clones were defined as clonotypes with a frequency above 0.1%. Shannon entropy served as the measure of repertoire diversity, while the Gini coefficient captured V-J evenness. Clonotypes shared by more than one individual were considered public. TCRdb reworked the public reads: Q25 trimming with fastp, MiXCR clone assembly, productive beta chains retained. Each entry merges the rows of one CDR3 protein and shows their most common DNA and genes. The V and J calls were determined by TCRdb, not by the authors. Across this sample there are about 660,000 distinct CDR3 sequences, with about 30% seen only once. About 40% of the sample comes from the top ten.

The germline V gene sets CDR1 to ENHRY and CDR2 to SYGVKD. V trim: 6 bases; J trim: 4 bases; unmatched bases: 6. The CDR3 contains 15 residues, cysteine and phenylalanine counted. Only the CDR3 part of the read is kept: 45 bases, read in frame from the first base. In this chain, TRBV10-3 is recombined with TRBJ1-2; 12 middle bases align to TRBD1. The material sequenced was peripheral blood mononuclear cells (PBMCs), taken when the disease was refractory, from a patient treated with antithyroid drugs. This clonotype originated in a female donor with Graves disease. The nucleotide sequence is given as TGTGCCATCAGAGGGACAGGGGGCGCTGGCTATGGCTACACCTTC. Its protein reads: CAIRGTGGAGYGYTF.